This T cell receptor beta chain was observed in a study of blood T cell repertoires in COVID-19. In the study overall: Acute and convalescent COVID-19 samples came from the United States, Italy and Spain.

Looked up from germline, CDR1 is SGHNT and CDR2 is YYREEE (reference sequence). The length of the CDR3 is 13 residues. Deletions cut 2 bases from V and 2 bases from J, with 8 bases between. Data came from immunoSEQ multiplex PCR; TCRdb stores just in-frame clones and leaves some out. The table includes about 25,000 clones, roughly 84% detected once. This clone has more than one count but fewer than ten. Material: peripheral blood. The rearrangement uses TRBV5-4 and TRBJ2-7; the D gene is possibly TRBD1 (6 bases). The receptor comes from a man aged 50-60 years with active COVID-19. The DNA for the CDR3 is TGTGCCAGCAGCTTCGACAGGACCTACGAGCAGTACTTC. It yields the protein CASSFDRTYEQYF.